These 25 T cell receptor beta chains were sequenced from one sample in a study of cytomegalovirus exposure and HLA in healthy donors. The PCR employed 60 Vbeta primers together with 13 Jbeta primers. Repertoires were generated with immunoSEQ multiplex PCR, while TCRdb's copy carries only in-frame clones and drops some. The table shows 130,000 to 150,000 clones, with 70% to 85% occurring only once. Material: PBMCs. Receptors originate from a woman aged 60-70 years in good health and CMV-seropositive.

This chain's CDR3 is CASSVKTSFNYGYTF. In DNA form, the CDR3 reads TGTGCCAGCAGCGTGAAGACAAGCTTCAACTATGGCTACACCTTC. The chain has TRBV7-2 and TRBJ1-2, with D unresolved. This CDR3 has 15 residues. The V gene's germline CDR1 is SGHTA and CDR2 FQGNSA. Trimming removed 5 bases from V and 2 bases from J, with 15 bases in between.

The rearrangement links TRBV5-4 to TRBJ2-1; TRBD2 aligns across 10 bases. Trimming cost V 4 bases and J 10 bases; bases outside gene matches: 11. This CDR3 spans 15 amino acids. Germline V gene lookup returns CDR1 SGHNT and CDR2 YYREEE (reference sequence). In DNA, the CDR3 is TGTGCCAGCAGCCGGGGGCTAGCGGGAGATGGCGAGCAGTTCTTC. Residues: CASSRGLAGDGEQFF.

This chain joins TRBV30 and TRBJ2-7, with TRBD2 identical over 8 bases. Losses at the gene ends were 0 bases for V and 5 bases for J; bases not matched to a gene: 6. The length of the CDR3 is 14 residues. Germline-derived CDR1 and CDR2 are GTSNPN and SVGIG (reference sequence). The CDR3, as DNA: TGTGCCTGGAGTGTTGTAGCGGGGAGGGACGAGCAGTACTTC. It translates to CAWSVVAGRDEQYF. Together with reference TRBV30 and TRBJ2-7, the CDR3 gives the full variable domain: SQTIHQWPATLVQPVGSPLSLECTVEGTSNPNLYWYRQAAGRGLQLLFYSVGIGQISSEVPQNLSASRPQDRQFILSSKKLLLSDSGFYLCAWSVVAGRDEQYFGPGTRLTVT.

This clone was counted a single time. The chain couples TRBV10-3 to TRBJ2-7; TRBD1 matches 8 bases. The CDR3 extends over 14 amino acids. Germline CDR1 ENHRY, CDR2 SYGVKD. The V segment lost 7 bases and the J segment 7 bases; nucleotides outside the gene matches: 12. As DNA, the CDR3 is TGTGCCATCAATCCGGGACAGGTGGGGTCAGAGCAGTACTTC. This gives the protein CAINPGQVGSEQYF.

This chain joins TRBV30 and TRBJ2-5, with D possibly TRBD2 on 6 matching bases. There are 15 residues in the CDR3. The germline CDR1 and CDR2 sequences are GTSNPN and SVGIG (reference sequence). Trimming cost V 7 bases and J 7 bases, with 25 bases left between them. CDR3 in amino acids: CASQRVSGPGWTQYF. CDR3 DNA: TGTGCCTCCCAACGGGTTAGCGGCCCGGGGTGGACCCAGTACTTC. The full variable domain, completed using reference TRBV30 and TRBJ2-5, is SQTIHQWPATLVQPVGSPLSLECTVEGTSNPNLYWYRQAAGRGLQLLFYSVGIGQISSEVPQNLSASRPQDRQFILSSKKLLLSDSGFYLCASQRVSGPGWTQYFGPGTRLLVL.

The CDR3 DNA follows: TGTGCCAGTAGTATTCGGTATGAGCAGTTCTTC. Its protein product is CASSIRYEQFF. The chain recombines TRBV19 with TRBJ2-1, with D hard to call. V shed 3 bases and J shed 8 bases, with 5 bases lying between them. CDR3 length equals 11 residues. Per the germline V gene, CDR1 is LNHDA and CDR2 is SQIVND (reference sequence).

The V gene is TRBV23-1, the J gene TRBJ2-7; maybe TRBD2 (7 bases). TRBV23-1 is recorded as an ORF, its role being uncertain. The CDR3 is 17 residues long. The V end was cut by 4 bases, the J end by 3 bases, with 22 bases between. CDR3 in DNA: TGCGCCAGCAGTCTATCTCGAGGGGGAGGGAACCACTACGAGCAGTACTTC. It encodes CASSLSRGGGNHYEQYF.

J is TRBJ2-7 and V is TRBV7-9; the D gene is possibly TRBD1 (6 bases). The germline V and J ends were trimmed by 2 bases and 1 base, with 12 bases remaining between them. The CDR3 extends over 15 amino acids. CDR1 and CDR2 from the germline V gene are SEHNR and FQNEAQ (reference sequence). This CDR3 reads CASSLRAGVSYEQYF. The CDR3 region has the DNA TGTGCCAGCAGCTTAAGAGCAGGGGTTTCCTACGAGCAGTACTTC.

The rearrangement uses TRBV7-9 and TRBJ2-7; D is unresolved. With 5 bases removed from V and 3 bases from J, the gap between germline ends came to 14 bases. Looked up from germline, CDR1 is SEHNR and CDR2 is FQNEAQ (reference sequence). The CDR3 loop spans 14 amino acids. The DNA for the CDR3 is TGTGCCAGCAGCCCCTGGGCCGGTGACTACGAGCAGTACTTC. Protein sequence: CASSPWAGDYEQYF.

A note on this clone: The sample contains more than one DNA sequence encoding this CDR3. The CDR3 nucleotides are TGTGCCAGCAGTTCGACAGGGGATGATAATCAGCCCCAGCATTTT. Its protein is CASSSTGDDNQPQHF. The V gene is TRBV6-5, the J gene TRBJ1-5; 8 bases fit TRBD1. Looked up from germline, CDR1 is MNHEY and CDR2 is SVGAGI. The CDR3 spans 15 residues. V was clipped by 4 bases and J by 4 bases; unmatched bases: 6.

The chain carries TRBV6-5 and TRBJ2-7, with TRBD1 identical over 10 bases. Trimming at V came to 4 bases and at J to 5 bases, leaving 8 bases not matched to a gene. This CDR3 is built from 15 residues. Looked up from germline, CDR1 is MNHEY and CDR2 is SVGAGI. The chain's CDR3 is CASSSWTGGLDEQYF. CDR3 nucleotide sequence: TGTGCCAGCAGTTCCTGGACAGGGGGTCTGGACGAGCAGTACTTC.

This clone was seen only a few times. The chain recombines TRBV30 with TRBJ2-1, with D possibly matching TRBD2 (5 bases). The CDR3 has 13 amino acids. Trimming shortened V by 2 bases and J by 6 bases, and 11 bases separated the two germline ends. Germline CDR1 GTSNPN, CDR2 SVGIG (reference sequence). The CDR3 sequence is CAWSSGLFNEQFF. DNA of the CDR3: TGTGCCTGGAGTTCCGGACTCTTCAATGAGCAGTTCTTC.

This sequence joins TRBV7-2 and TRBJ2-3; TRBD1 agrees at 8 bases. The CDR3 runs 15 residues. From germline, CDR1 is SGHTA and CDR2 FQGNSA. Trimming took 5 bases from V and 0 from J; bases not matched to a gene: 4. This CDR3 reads CASSTRTGSTDTQYF. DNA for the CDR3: TGTGCCAGCAGCACGAGGACAGGGAGCACAGATACGCAGTATTTT.

CDR3: CASSLTGPGYGYTF. Here the CDR3 DNA reads TGTGCCAGCAGCCTGACAGGACCAGGCTATGGCTACACCTTC. V is TRBV5-4 and J is TRBJ1-2; D is possibly TRBD1 (6 bases). Trimming left V 4 bases short and J 4 bases short, with 14 bases between. The CDR3 has 14 amino acids. Germline CDR1 and CDR2: SGHNT and YYREEE (reference sequence).

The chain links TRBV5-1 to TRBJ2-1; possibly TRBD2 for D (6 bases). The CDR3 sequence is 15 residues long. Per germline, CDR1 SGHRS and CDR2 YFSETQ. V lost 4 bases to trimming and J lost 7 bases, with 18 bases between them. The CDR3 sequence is CASSAAGLMANEQFF. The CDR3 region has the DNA TGCGCCAGCAGCGCCGCGGGACTCATGGCGAATGAGCAGTTCTTC.

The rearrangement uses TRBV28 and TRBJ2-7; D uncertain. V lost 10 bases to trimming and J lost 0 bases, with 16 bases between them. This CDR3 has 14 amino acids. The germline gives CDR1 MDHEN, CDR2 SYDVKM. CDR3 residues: CAITKPLSSYEQYF. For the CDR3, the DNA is TGTGCCATCACTAAGCCCCTGAGCTCCTACGAGCAGTACTTC.

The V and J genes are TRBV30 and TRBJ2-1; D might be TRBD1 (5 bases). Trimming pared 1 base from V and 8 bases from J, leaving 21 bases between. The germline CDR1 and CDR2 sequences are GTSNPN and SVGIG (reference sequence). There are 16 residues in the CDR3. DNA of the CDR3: TGTGCCTGGAGTGGGGCCCTTCGTCCAGGGCGCGATGAGCAGTTCTTC. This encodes CAWSGALRPGRDEQFF.

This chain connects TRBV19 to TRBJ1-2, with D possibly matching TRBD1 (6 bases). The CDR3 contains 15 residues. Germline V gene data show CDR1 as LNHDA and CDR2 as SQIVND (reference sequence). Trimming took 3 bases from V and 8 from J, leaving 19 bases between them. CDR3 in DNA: TGTGCCAGTAGTATTAGAGGGGGACGAGGTGGAGGCTACACCTTC. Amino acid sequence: CASSIRGGRGGGYTF. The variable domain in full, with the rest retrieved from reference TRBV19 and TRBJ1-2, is DGGITQSPKYLFRKEGQNVTLSCEQNLNHDAMYWYRQDPGQGLRLIYYSQIVNDFQKGDIAEGYSVSREKKESFPLTVTSAQKNPTAFYLCASSIRGGRGGGYTFGSGTRLTVV.

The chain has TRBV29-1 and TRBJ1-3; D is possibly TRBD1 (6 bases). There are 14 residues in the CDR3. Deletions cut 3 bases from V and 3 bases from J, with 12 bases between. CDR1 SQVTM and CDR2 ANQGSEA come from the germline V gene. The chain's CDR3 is CSVEQGSGGNTIYF. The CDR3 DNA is TGCAGCGTTGAGCAGGGGTCTGGTGGAAACACCATATATTTT.

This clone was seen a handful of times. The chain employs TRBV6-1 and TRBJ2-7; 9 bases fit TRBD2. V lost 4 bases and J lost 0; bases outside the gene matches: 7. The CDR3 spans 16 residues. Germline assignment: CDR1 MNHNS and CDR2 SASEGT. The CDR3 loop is CASSVASGDHSYEQYF. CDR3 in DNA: TGTGCCAGCAGTGTGGCTAGCGGGGACCACTCCTACGAGCAGTACTTC.

The CDR3 sequence is CASIRRTGTNTEAFF. DNA for the CDR3: TGTGCCAGCATCAGAAGGACAGGGACGAACACTGAAGCTTTCTTT. This sequence joins TRBV2 and TRBJ1-1; 8 positions match TRBD1. The V and J ends lost 7 bases and 1 base, in that order; junction bases with no gene match: 8. CDR3 length: 15 residues. Germline CDR1 SNHLY, CDR2 FYNNEI.

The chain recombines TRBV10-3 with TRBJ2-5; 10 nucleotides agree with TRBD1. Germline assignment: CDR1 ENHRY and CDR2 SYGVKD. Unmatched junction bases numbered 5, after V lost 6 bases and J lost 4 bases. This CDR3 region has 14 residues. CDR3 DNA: TGTGCCATCAGACTGGACAGGGGGGGAGAGACCCAGTACTTC. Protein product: CAIRLDRGGETQYF.

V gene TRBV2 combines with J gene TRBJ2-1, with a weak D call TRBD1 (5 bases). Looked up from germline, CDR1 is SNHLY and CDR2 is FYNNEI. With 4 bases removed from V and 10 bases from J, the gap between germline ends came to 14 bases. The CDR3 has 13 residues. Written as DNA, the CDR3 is TGTGCCAGCAGTGTCGGCAGGGTAGAAGAGCAGTTCTTC. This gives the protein CASSVGRVEEQFF.

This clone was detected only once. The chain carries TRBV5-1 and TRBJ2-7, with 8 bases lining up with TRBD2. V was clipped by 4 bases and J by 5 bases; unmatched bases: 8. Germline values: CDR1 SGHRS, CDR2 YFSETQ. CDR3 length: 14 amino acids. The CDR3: CASSLPGLVDEQYF. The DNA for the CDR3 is TGCGCCAGCAGCCTCCCGGGACTAGTGGACGAGCAGTACTTC.

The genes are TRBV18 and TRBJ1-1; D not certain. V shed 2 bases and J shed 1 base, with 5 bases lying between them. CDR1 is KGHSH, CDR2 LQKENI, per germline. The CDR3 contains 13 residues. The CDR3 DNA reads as TGTGCCAGCTCACCAACACGGAACACTGAAGCTTTCTTT. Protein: CASSPTRNTEAFF.